These T cell receptor beta chains were read from a single sample in a study of T cell responses to AZD1222 COVID-19 vaccine. Sequencing was performed with immunoSEQ multiplex PCR; in TCRdb, only in-frame clones are kept and a portion is missing. The sample lists tens of thousands of clones, about 84% seen once, with 8.5% to 9% in the top ten. The sample was peripheral blood, taken on day 0 of AZD1222 vaccination. Source of these receptors: an adult in good health. CDR3s include the opening cysteine and the closing phenylalanine or tryptophan. Fields, in order: J gene, V gene, D gene, clone size, CDR3 protein, CDR3 DNA. The D gene is left open where the match is weak. The size of a clone is reported for some rows only, either as once, few or many, or as a class for expanded clones.

TRBJ1-1,TRBV29-1,TRBD1,once,CSVVGTGNNLAEAFF,TGCAGCGTTGTGGGGACAGGGAATAATTTGGCTGAAGCTTTCTTT
TRBJ1-6,TRBV10-3,TRBD1,.,CAISENRQGESPLHF,TGTGCCATCAGTGAGAATAGACAGGGCGAATCACCCCTCCACTTT
TRBJ1-3,TRBV13,.,.,CASSRAGQYSGNTIYF,TGTGCCAGCAGCCGGGCCGGACAGTACTCTGGAAACACCATATATTTT
TRBJ2-2,TRBV13,.,.,CASSRWVVTGELFF,TGTGCCAGCAGCCGATGGGTGGTCACCGGGGAGCTGTTTTTT
TRBJ1-5,TRBV12-3/TRBV12-4,.,.,CASSFGNNQPQHF,TGTGCCAGCAGTTTCGGGAACAACCAGCCCCAGCATTTT
TRBJ1-5,TRBV6-5,.,.,CASSTGIGRNQPQHF,TGTGCCAGCAGTACAGGGATTGGGCGAAATCAGCCCCAGCATTTT
TRBJ1-1,TRBV7-2,.,.,CASSLGPVTEAFF,TGTGCCAGCAGCTTAGGTCCGGTAACCGAAGCTTTCTTT
TRBJ1-1,TRBV19,TRBD1,.,CASSPTGGSEAFF,TGTGCCAGTAGCCCTACAGGGGGCTCTGAAGCTTTCTTT
TRBJ2-3,TRBV4-1,TRBD2,.,CASSQETSGGPSTDTQYF,TGCGCCAGCAGCCAAGAGACTAGCGGGGGCCCGAGCACAGATACGCAGTATTTT
TRBJ2-2,TRBV3-1/TRBV3-2,TRBD2,.,CASSQLWGRAGELFF,TGTGCCAGCAGCCAACTGTGGGGGAGGGCCGGGGAGCTGTTTTTT
TRBJ2-7,TRBV27,TRBD2,many,CASRGLAGVSPYEQYF,TGTGCCAGCAGGGGACTAGCGGGAGTGAGCCCTTACGAGCAGTACTTC
TRBJ1-1,TRBV5-1,TRBD1,.,CASSLDRGITEAFF,TGCGCCAGCAGCTTGGACAGGGGGATCACTGAAGCTTTCTTT
TRBJ1-4,TRBV5-6,.,.,CASSFGTEIEKLFF,TGTGCCAGCAGCTTTGGGACTGAAATTGAAAAACTGTTTTTT
TRBJ1-4,TRBV28,TRBD1,.,CASNENRGSGEKLFF,TGTGCCAGCAACGAAAACAGGGGGAGTGGTGAAAAACTGTTTTTT
TRBJ2-1,TRBV4-1,.,.,CASSQLLRGPSTYNEQFF,TGCGCCAGCAGCCAACTTCTTCGAGGGCCAAGCACCTACAATGAGCAGTTCTTC
TRBJ2-5,TRBV7-9,TRBD1,.,CASSLEGSGQGKTQYF,TGTGCCAGCAGCTTAGAAGGGTCGGGACAGGGAAAGACCCAGTACTTC
TRBJ2-1,TRBV19,TRBD2,.,CASSILAGGSNEQFF,TGTGCCAGTAGTATTCTGGCGGGAGGATCCAATGAGCAGTTCTTC
TRBJ1-2,TRBV18,.,.,CASSTIQGGRGYTF,TGTGCCAGCTCAACGATACAGGGCGGTCGGGGCTACACCTTC
TRBJ2-7,TRBV25-1,.,.,CASSESGYDEQYF,TGTGCCAGCAGTGAATCCGGGTATGACGAGCAGTACTTC
TRBJ1-2,TRBV30,TRBD1,.,CAWSVPQGVNYGYTF,TGTGCCTGGAGTGTACCGCAGGGGGTTAACTATGGCTACACCTTC
TRBJ2-3,TRBV4-2,TRBD2,once,CASSPAGQRGGRDTQYF,TGTGCCAGCAGCCCAGCTGGGCAGCGGGGGGGCAGAGATACGCAGTATTTT
TRBJ2-3,TRBV24-1,.,.,CATSEAWGNTQYF,TGTGCCACCAGTGAGGCCTGGGGGAATACGCAGTATTTT
TRBJ2-1,TRBV4-2,TRBD2,.,CASSQDHLAGGLPSYNEQFF,TGTGCCAGCAGCCAAGACCACCTAGCGGGGGGGCTCCCCTCCTACAATGAGCAGTTCTTC
TRBJ2-5,TRBV28,.,.,CASSFSLQETQYF,TGTGCCAGCAGTTTCTCGTTGCAAGAGACCCAGTACTTC
TRBJ1-2,TRBV24-1,.,.,CATSDPSREDGYTF,TGTGCCACCAGTGATCCAAGCAGGGAGGATGGCTACACCTTC
TRBJ2-3,TRBV10-2,.,.,CASSDRDGEGTDTQYF,TGCGCCAGCAGTGATAGGGACGGGGAGGGCACAGATACGCAGTATTTT
TRBJ2-1,TRBV28,.,.,CASRLRAKRYNEQFF,TGTGCCAGCAGGCTTCGAGCGAAACGTTACAATGAGCAGTTCTTC
TRBJ2-3,TRBV7-8,TRBD2,.,CASTPPLREGADTQYF,TGTGCCAGCACCCCCCCTCTCCGGGAGGGGGCAGATACGCAGTATTTT
TRBJ1-6,TRBV7-9,TRBD1,.,CASSQTRQGAGPLHF,TGTGCCAGCAGCCAAACCCGACAGGGGGCAGGGCCCCTCCACTTT
TRBJ2-3,TRBV6-5,.,few,CASSPRASTDTQYF,TGTGCCAGCAGCCCCCGGGCTAGCACAGATACGCAGTATTTT
TRBJ2-7,TRBV27,TRBD2,.,CASSLRGGTSSYEQYF,TGTGCCAGCAGTTTAAGGGGAGGGACGTCGTCCTACGAGCAGTACTTC
TRBJ2-3,TRBV27,TRBD1,once,CASSLQRTGTSTDTQYF,TGTGCCAGCAGTCTACAACGGACAGGTACTAGCACAGATACGCAGTATTTT
TRBJ1-6,TRBV19,TRBD1,.,CASTPGQGGSSPLHF,TGTGCCAGTACCCCGGGACAGGGGGGGAGCTCACCCCTCCACTTT
TRBJ2-1,TRBV5-1,TRBD2,.,CASSLAFSGGAYNEQFF,TGCGCCAGCAGCTTGGCCTTTAGCGGGGGTGCCTACAATGAGCAGTTCTTC
TRBJ1-3,TRBV19,.,.,CASSVFRSSGNTIYF,TGTGCCAGTAGTGTCTTCAGGAGCTCTGGAAACACCATATATTTT
TRBJ1-1,TRBV7-9,.,.,CASSLVRVVTEAFF,TGTGCCAGCAGCTTAGTCAGGGTCGTCACTGAAGCTTTCTTT
TRBJ1-5,TRBV30,.,.,CAWSLGTGGNQPQHF,TGTGCCTGGAGTCTAGGGACGGGGGGCAATCAGCCCCAGCATTTT
TRBJ1-4,TRBV13,.,.,CASRTATNEKLFF,TGTGCCAGCAGGACGGCAACTAATGAAAAACTGTTTTTT
TRBJ1-1,TRBV6-5,.,.,CASSYSRGRNTEAFF,TGTGCCAGCAGTTACTCGCGGGGGAGGAACACTGAAGCTTTCTTT
TRBJ1-4,TRBV28,.,few,CASNSLGGNGEKLFF,TGTGCCAGCAATTCCCTTGGGGGGAATGGTGAAAAACTGTTTTTT
TRBJ1-2,TRBV6-5,.,.,CASSLTPPPGSSTF,TGTGCCAGCAGCCTAACGCCTCCCCCGGGATCTAGCACCTTC
TRBJ2-2,TRBV24-1,.,.,CATGSYTGELFF,TGTGCCACCGGGAGTTACACCGGGGAGCTGTTTTTT
TRBJ1-4,TRBV7-9,.,.,CASSLRGGKLFF,TGTGCCAGCAGCTTGCGGGGGGGAAAACTGTTTTTT
TRBJ2-7,TRBV7-2,TRBD2,.,CASSTGTSYTYEQYF,TGTGCCAGCAGCACCGGGACTAGCTACACCTACGAGCAGTACTTC
TRBJ2-7,TRBV5-5,.,.,CASSSPGLRGQYF,TGTGCCAGCAGCTCGCCGGGACTCCGAGGGCAGTACTTC